This T cell receptor beta chain was obtained from a study of patients and donors after allogeneic stem cell transplantation. Using its own MiXCR run on the RT-PCR reads, TCRdb lists one record per CDR3 protein. The repertoire holds fewer than 95,000 distinct CDR3 sequences, with around 5% as singletons. From germline, CDR1 is LGHNT and CDR2 FRNRAP. The CDR3 has 16 amino acids. V lost 7 bases to trimming and J lost 4 bases; unmatched junction nucleotides: 11. This clonotype was recorded a few times. This receptor was identified in a human donor who was either an allogeneic HSCT recipient or a stem cell or donor lymphocyte infusion donor (not recorded which). It is not recorded whose cells these are; they may come from a transplant donor. Sequencing was carried out using blood, either unsorted or a sorted T cell fraction (not recorded which). The genes are TRBV12-5 and TRBJ2-1, with 9 positions matching TRBD1. The CDR3 here is CASAAVGTGRYNEQFF. The CDR3 DNA sequence: TGTGCTAGTGCCGCCGTAGGGACAGGGAGGTACAATGAGCAGTTCTTC.